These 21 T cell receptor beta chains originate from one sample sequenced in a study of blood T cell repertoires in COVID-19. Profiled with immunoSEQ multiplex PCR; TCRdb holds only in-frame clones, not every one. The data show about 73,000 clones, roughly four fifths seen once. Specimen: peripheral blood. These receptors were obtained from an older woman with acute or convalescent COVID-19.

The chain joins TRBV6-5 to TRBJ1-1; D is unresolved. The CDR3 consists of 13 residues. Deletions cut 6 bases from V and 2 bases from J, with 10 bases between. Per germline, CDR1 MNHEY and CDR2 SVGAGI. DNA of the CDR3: TGTGCCAGCAGCTACGAGATAAACACTGAAGCTTTCTTT. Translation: CASSYEINTEAFF.

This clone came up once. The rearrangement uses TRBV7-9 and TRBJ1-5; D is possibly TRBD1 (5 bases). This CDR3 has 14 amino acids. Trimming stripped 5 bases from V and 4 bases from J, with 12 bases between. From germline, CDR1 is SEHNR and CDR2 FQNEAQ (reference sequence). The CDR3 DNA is TGTGCCAGCAGCCCTACGGAGGGGAATCAGCCCCAGCATTTT. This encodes CASSPTEGNQPQHF.

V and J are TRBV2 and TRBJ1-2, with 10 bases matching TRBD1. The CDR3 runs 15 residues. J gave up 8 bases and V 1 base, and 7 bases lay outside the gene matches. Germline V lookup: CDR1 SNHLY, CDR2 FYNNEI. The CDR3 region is CASSEGIGTGVGYTF. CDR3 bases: TGTGCCAGCAGTGAAGGCATAGGGACAGGGGTCGGCTACACCTTC.

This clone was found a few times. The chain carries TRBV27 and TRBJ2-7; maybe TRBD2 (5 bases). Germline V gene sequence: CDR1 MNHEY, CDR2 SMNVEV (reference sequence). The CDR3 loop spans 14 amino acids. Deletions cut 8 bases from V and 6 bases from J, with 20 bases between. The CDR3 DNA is TGTGCCAGCGGATATCGGCTAGCAAATCGCGAGCAGTACTTC. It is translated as CASGYRLANREQYF.

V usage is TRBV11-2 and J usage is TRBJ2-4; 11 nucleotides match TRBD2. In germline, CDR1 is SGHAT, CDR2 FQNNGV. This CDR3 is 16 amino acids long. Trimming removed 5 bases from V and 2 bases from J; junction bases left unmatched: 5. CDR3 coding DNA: TGTGCCAGCAGCATACTAGCGGGGGACTCCAAAAACATTCAGTACTTC. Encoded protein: CASSILAGDSKNIQYF.

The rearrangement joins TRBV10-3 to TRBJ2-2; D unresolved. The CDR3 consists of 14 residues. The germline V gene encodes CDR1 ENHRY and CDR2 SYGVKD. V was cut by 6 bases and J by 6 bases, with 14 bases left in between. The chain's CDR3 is CAISTSSRAGELFF. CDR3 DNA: TGTGCCATCAGCACAAGTAGCCGTGCCGGGGAGCTGTTTTTT.

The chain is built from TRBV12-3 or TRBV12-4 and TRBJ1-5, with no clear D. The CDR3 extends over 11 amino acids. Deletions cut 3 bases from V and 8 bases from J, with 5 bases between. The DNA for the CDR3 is TGTGCCAGCAGTTTTGAGGAGCCCCAGCATTTT. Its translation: CASSFEEPQHF.

This CDR3 reads CASSLGASGGTDTQYF. The CDR3 coding sequence is TGTGCCAGCAGCTTAGGCGCGAGCGGGGGCACAGATACGCAGTATTTT. The chain carries TRBV7-6 and TRBJ2-3; 7 positions match TRBD2. In germline, CDR1 is SGHVS, CDR2 FNYEAQ. Trimming at V came to 1 base and at J to 1 base, leaving 5 bases not matched to a gene. The CDR3 has 16 residues.

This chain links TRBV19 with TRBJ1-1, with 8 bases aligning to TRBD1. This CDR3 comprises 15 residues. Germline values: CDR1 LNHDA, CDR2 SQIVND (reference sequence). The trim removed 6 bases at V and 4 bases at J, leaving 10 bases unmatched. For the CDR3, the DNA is TGTGCCAGTAGGACCCAGGGGGCGAGTGGCACTGAAGCTTTCTTT. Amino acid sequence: CASRTQGASGTEAFF.

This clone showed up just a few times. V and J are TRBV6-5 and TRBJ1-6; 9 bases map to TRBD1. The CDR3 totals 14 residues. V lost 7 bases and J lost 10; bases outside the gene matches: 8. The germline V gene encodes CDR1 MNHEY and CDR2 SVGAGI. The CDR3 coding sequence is TGTGCCAGCACCGAAACAGGGGGCAGGTCACCCCTCCACTTT. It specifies CASTETGGRSPLHF.

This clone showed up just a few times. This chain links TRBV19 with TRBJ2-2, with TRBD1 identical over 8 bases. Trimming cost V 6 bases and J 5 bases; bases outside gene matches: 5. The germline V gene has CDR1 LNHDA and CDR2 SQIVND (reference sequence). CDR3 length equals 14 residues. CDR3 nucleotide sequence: TGTGCCAGTAGGAGGGACAGGCGGACCGGGGAGCTGTTTTTT. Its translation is CASRRDRRTGELFF.

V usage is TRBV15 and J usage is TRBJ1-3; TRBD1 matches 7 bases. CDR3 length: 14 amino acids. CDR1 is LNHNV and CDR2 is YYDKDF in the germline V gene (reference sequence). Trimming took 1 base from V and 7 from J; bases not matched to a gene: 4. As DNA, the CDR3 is TGTGCCACCAGCAGAGTGGGCAGGGGGAACACCATATATTTT. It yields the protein CATSRVGRGNTIYF. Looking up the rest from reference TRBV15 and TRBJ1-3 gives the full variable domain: DAMVIQNPRYQVTQFGKPVTLSCSQTLNHNVMYWYQQKSSQAPKLLFHYYDKDFNNEADTPDNFQSRRPNTSFCFLDIRSPGLGDTAMYLCATSRVGRGNTIYFGEGSWLTVV.

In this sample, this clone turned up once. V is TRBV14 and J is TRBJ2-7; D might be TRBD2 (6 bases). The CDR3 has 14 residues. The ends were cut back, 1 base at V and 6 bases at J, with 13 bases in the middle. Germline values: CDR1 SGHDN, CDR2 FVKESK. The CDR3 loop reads CASSQVGGSVEQYF. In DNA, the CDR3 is TGTGCCAGCAGCCAAGTGGGGGGAAGTGTCGAGCAGTACTTC.

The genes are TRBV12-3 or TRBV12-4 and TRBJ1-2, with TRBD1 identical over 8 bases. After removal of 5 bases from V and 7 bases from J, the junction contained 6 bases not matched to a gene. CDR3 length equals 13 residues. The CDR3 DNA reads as TGTGCCAGCAGTGACAGGGGACCTCGTGGCTACACCTTC. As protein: CASSDRGPRGYTF.

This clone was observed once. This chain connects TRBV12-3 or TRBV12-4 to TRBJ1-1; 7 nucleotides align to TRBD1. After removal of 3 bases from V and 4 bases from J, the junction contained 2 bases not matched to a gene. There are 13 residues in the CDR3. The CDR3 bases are TGTGCCAGCAGTTTGACAGGGTCCACTGAAGCTTTCTTT. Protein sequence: CASSLTGSTEAFF.

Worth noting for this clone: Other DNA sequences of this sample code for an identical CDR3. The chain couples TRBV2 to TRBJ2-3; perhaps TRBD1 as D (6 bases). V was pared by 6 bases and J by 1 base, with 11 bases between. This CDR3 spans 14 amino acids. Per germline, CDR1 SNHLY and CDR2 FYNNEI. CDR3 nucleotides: TGTGCCAGCAGCTCCAGGACAGGCACAGATACGCAGTATTTT. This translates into CASSSRTGTDTQYF.

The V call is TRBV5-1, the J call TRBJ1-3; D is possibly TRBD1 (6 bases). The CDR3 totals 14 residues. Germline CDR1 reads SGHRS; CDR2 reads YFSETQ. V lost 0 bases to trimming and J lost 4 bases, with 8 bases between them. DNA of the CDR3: TGCGCCAGCAGCTTGGACGGACAGGGAAACACCATATATTTT. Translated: CASSLDGQGNTIYF.

CDR3 sequence (DNA): TGTGCCAGCAGACAGTACGGGGAGCTGTTTTTT. This gives the protein CASRQYGELFF. The chain employs TRBV7-9 and TRBJ2-2; D remains ambiguous. The CDR3 has 11 residues. Germline V gives CDR1 SEHNR, CDR2 FQNEAQ (reference sequence). Trimming pared 6 bases from V and 7 bases from J, leaving 6 bases between.

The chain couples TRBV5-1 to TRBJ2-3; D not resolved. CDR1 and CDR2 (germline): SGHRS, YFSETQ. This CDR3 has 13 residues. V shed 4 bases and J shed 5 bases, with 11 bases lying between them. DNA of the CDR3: TGCGCCAGCAGCGAATCTAGTGTAGATACGCAGTATTTT. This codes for CASSESSVDTQYF. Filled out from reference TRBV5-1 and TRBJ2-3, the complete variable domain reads KAGVTQTPRYLIKTRGQQVTLSCSPISGHRSVSWYQQTPGQGLQFLFEYFSETQRNKGNFPGRFSGRQFSNSRSEMNVSTLELGDSALYLCASSESSVDTQYFGPGTRLTVL.

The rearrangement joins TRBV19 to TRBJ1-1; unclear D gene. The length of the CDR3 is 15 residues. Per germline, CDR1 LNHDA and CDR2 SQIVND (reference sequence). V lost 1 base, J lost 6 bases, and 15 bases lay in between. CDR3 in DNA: TGTGCCAGTAGTATAGGGGGAGCGGAGCGGCCTGAAGCTTTCTTT. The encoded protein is CASSIGGAERPEAFF.

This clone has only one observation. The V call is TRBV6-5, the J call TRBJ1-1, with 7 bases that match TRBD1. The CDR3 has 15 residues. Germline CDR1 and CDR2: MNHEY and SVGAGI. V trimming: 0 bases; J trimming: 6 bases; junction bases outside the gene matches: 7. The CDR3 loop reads CASSYSSGGFSEAFF. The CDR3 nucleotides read TGTGCCAGCAGTTACTCATCAGGGGGTTTTTCTGAAGCTTTCTTT.